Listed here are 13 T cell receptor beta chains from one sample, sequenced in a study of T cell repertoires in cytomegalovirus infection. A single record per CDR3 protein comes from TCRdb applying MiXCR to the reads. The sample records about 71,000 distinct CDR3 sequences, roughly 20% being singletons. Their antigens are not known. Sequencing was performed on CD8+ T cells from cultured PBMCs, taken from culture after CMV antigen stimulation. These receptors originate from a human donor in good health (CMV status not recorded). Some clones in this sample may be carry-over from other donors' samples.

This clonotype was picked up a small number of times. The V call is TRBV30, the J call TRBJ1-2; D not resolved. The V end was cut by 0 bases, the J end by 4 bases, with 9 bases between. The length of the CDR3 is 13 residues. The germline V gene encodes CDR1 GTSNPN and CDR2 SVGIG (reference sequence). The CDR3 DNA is TGTGCCTGGAGTGTTTTGCAGCTCTATGGCTACACCTTC. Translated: CAWSVLQLYGYTF.

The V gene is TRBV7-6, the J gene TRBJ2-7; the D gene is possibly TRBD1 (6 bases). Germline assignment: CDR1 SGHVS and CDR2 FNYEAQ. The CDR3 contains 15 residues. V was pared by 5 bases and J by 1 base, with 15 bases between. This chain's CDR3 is CASSPTSQGSYEQYF. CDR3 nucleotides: TGTGCCAGCAGCCCAACCTCACAGGGATCCTACGAGCAGTACTTC.

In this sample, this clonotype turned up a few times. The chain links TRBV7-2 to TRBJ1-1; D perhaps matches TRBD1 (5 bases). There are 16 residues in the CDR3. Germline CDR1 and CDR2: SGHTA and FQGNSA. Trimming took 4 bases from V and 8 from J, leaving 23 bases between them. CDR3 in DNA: TGTGCCAGCAGCTCACCATCCGGGGGAGGGAGAATCGAAGCTTTCTTT. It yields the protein CASSSPSGGGRIEAFF.

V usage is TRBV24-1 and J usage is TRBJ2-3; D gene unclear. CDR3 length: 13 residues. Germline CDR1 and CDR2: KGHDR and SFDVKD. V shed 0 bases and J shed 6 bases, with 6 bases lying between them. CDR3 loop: CATSDLGSDTQYF. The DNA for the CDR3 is TGTGCCACCAGTGATTTGGGGTCCGATACGCAGTATTTT.

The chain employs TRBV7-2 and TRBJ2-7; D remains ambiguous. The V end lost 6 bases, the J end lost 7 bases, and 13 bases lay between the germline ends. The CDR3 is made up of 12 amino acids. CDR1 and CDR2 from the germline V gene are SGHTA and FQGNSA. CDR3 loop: CASSSTPWEQYF. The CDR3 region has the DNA TGTGCCAGCAGTTCGACCCCGTGGGAGCAGTACTTC.

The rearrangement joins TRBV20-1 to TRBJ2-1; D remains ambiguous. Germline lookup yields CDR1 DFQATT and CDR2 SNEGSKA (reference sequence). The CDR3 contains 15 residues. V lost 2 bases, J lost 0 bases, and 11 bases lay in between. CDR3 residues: CSARRASSSYNEQFF. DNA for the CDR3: TGCAGTGCTAGAAGAGCCTCGAGCTCCTACAATGAGCAGTTCTTC.

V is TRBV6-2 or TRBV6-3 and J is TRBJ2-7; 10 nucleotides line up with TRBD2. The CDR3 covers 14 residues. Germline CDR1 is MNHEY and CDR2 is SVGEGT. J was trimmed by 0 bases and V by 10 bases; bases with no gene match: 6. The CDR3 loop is CATQERGGSYEQYF. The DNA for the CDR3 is TGTGCCACCCAAGAGCGGGGGGGCTCCTACGAGCAGTACTTC.

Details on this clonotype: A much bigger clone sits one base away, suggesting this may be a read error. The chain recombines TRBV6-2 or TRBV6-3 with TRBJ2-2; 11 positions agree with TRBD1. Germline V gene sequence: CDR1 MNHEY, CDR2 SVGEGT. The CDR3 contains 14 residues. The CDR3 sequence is CARSWGTGGAELFF. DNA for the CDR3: TGTGCCCGCAGTTGGGGGACAGGGGGTGCGGAGCTGTTTTTT.

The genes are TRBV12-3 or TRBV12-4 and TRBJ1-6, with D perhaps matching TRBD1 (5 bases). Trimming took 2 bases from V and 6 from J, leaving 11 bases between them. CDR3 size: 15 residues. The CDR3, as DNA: TGTGCCAGCAGTTTAAGAGGGGCCGTTAATTCACCCCTCCACTTT. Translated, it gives CASSLRGAVNSPLHF.

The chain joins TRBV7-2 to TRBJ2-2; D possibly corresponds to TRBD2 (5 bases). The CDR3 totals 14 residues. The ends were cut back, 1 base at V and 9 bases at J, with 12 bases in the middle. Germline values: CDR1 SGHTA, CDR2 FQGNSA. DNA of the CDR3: TGTGCCAGCAGCTTAGGGCCCCCGGGGAGGGAGCTGTTTTTT. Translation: CASSLGPPGRELFF. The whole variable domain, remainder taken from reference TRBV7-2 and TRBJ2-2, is GAGVSQSPSNKVTEKGKDVELRCDPISGHTALYWYRQSLGQGLEFLIYFQGNSAPDKSGLPSDRFSAERTGGSVSTLTIQRTQQEDSAVYLCASSLGPPGRELFFGEGSRLTVL.

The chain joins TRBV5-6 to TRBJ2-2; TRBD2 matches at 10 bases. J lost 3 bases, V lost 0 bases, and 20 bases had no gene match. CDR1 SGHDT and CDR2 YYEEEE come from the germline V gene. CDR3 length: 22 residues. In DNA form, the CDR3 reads TGTGCCAGCAGCTTGGCTTCAGACTTTGGGACTAGCGTGATACTCGACACCGGGGAGCTGTTTTTT. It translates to CASSLASDFGTSVILDTGELFF.

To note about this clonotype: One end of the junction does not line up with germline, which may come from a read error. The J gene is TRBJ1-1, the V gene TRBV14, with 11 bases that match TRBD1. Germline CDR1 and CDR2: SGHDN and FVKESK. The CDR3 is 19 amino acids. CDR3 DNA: TGTGCCAGCAGCCCTATTAAGTCCCGGACAGGGGGCGCGTTTCCTGAAGCTTTCTTC. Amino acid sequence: CASSPIKSRTGGAFPEAFF.

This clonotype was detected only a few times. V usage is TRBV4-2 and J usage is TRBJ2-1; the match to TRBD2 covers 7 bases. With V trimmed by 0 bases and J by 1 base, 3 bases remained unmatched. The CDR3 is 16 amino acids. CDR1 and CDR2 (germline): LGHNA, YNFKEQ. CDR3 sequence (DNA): TGTGCCAGCAGCCAAGATGTGGGGGGGTCCTACAATGAGCAGTTCTTC. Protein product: CASSQDVGGSYNEQFF.